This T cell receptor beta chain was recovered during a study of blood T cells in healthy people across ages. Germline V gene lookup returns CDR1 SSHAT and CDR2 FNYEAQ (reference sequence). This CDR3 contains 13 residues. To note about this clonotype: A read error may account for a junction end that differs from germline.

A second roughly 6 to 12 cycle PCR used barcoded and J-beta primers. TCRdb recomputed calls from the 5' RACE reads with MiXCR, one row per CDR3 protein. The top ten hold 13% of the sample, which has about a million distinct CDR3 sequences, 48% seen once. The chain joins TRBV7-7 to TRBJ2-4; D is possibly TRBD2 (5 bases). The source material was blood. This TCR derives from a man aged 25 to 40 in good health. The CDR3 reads CASSLDRAGEQYF. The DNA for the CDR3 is TGTGCTAGCAGCTTAGATCGAGCTGGGGAGCAGTACTTC. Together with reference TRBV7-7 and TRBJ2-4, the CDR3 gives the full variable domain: GAGVSQSPRYKVTKRGQDVTLRCDPISSHATLYWYQQALGQGPEFLTYFNYEAQPDKSGLPSDRFSAERPEGSISTLTIQRTEQRDSAMYRCASSLDRAGEQYFGAGTRLSVL.